This TCR beta chain was sequenced during a study of T-cell reconstitution after alpha-beta-depleted transplantation in children. Library preparation (for TCRbeta) was performed with unique molecular identifiers. TCRdb independently ran MiXCR on the PCR reads; one entry per CDR3 protein. This sample yields a few hundred thousand distinct CDR3 sequences, of which approximately 9.8% are seen a single time; 10% belongs to the top ten. J was trimmed by 5 bases and V by 0 bases; bases with no gene match: 9. CDR3 length: 16 amino acids. Germline loops: CDR1 SGHRS, CDR2 YFSETQ. The chain employs TRBV5-1 and TRBJ2-5, with 8 bases lining up with TRBD1. This TCR derives from a human donor who donated a stem cell graft to a child with SCID. The starting material was PBMCs from the stem cell graft donor, obtained from the stem cell graft. CDR3 DNA: TGCGCCAGCAGCTTGGTGGCAGGGGGCAATTCGGAGACCCAGTACTTC. Its translation is CASSLVAGGNSETQYF.